Listed here is a single T cell receptor (beta chain). Assay: immunoSEQ multiplex PCR; the TCRdb copy retains only in-frame clones and omits some. Of 650,000 to 800,000 clones in the sample, 85% to 90% were seen once. The sample is drawn from a study of blood T cell repertoires in COVID-19. The CDR3 runs to 16 residues. Germline V gene sequence: CDR1 MNHNY, CDR2 SVGAGI (reference sequence). V lost 6 bases, J lost 10 bases, and 27 bases lay in between. The sequencing sample was made of peripheral blood. This chain connects TRBV6-6 to TRBJ1-1, with unresolved D. This TCR was recovered from a woman between 18 and 29 years old with acute or convalescent COVID-19. For the CDR3, the DNA is TGTGCCAGCAGCCCCGGGGATATACGATTGAAGTTAGGAGCTTTCTTT. This gives the protein CASSPGDIRLKLGAFF.